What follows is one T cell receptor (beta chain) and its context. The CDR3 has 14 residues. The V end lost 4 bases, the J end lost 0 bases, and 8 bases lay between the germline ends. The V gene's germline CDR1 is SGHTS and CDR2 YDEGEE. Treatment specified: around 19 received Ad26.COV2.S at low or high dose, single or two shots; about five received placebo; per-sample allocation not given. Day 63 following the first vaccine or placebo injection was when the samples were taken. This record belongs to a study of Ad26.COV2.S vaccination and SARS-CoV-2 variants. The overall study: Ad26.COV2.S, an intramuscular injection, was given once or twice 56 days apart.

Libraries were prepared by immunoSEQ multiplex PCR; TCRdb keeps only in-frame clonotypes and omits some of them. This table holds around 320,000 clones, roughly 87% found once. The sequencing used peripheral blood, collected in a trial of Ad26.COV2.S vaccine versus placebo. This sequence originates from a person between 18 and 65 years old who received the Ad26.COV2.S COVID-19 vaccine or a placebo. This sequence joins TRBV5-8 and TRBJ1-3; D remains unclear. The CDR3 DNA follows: TGTGCCAGCAGCCGAGACCGCTCTGGAAACACCATATATTTT. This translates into CASSRDRSGNTIYF.